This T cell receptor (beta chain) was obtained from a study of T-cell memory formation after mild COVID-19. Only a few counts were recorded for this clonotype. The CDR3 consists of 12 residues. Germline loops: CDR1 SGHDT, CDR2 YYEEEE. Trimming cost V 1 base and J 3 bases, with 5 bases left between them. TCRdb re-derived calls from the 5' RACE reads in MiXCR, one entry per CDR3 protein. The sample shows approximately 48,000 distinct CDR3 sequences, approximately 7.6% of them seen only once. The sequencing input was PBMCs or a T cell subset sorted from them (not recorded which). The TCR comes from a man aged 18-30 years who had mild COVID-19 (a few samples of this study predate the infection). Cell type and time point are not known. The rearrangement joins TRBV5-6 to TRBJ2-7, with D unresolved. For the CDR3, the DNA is TGTGCCAGCAGCTTGACAGACTACGAGCAGTACTTC. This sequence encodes CASSLTDYEQYF.